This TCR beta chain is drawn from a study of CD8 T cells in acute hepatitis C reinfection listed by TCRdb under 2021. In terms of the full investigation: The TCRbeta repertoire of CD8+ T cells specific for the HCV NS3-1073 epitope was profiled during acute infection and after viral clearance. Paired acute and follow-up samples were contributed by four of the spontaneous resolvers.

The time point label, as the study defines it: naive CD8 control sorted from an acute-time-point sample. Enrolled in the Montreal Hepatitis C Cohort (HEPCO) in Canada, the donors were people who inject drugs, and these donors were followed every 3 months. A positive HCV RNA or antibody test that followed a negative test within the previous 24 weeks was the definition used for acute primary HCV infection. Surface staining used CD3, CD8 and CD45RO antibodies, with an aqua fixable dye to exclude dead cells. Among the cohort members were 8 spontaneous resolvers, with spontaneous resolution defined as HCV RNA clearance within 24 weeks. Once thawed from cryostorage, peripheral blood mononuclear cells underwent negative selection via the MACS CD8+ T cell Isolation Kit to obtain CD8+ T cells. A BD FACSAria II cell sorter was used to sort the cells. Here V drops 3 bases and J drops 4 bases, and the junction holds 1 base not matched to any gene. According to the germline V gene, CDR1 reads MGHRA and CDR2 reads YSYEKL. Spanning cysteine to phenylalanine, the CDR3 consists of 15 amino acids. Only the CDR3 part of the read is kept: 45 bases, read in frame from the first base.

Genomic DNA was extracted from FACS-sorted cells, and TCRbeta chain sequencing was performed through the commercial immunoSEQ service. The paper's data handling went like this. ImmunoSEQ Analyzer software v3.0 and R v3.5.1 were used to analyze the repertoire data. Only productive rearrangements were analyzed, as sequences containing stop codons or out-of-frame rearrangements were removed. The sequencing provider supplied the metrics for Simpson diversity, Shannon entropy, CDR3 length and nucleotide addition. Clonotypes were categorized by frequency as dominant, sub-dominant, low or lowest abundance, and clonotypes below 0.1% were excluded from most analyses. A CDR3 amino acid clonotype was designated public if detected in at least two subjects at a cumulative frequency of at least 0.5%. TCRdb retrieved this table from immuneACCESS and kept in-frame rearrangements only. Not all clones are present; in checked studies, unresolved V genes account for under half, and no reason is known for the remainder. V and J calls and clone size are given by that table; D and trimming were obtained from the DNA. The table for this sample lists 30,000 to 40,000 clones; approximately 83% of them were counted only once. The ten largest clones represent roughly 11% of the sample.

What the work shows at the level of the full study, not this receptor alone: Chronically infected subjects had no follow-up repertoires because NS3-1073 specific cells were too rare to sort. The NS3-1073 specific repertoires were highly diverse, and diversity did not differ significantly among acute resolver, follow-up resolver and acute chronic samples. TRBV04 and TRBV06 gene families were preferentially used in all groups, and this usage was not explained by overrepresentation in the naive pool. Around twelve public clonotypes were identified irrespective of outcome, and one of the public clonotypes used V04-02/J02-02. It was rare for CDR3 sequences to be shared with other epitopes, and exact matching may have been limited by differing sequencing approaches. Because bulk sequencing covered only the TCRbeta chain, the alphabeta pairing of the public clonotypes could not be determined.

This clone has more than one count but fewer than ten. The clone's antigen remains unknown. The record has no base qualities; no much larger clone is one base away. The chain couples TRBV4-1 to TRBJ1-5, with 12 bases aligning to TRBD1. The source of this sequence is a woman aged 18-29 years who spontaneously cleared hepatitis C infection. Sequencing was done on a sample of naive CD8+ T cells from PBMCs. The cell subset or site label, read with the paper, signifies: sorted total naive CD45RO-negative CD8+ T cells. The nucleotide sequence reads TGCGCCAGCAGCCAGGGACAGGGGGCGAATCAGCCCCAGCATTTT. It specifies CASSQGQGANQPQHF.